The 6 T cell receptor beta chains below were found in one sample sequenced in a study of OX40 agonist ivuxolimab in advanced cancers. This table comes from immunoSEQ multiplex PCR, and its TCRdb copy is limited to in-frame clones, with some not included. The data hold about 69,000 clones, with roughly 87% observed a single time. Sequenced material: CD4+ or CD8+ T cells sorted from blood, taken in a trial of the OX40 agonist ivuxolimab. Source of these receptors: an adult with an advanced solid tumor such as melanoma, head and neck, liver or kidney cancer.

This chain links TRBV30 with TRBJ2-1, with D hard to call. This CDR3 is 15 amino acids long. CDR1 GTSNPN and CDR2 SVGIG come from the germline V gene (reference sequence). Trimming pared 2 bases from V and 0 bases from J, leaving 11 bases between. The CDR3: CAWSRGLGSYNEQFF. CDR3 sequence (DNA): TGTGCCTGGAGTCGCGGTCTGGGCTCCTACAATGAGCAGTTCTTC.

V and J are TRBV23-1 and TRBJ2-2, with D perhaps assigned TRBD1 or TRBD2 (5 bases each). TRBV23-1 is placed among ORFs of uncertain function. This CDR3 has 15 residues. V was trimmed by 6 bases and J by 2 bases, leaving 13 bases between them. The CDR3 here is CASRPMGPNTGELFF. Written as DNA, the CDR3 is TGCGCCAGCAGGCCTATGGGACCAAACACCGGGGAGCTGTTTTTT.

V gene TRBV18 combines with J gene TRBJ1-4; D gene uncertain. V was clipped by 5 bases and J by 8 bases, with 15 bases between them. The germline V gene encodes CDR1 KGHSH and CDR2 LQKENI. The CDR3 is made up of 14 amino acids. DNA for the CDR3: TGTGCCAGCTCAGCAGACACCAGTGGAGAAAAACTGTTTTTT. Translated: CASSADTSGEKLFF.

The chain combines TRBV9 with TRBJ2-7; tentative D call: TRBD2 (6 bases). This CDR3 spans 12 amino acids. V lost 3 bases to trimming and J lost 6 bases, with 10 bases between them. Germline V lookup: CDR1 SGDLS, CDR2 YYNGEE. The CDR3 DNA reads TGTGCCAGCAGCGGGGCGGGGAGCGAGCAGTACTTC. Its translation is CASSGAGSEQYF.

The chain employs TRBV7-2 and TRBJ1-2; TRBD1 agrees at 10 bases. The J segment lost 8 bases and the V segment lost 3 bases, leaving 6 bases of the junction unmatched. The CDR3 has 14 amino acids. CDR1 and CDR2 from the germline V gene are SGHTA and FQGNSA. CDR3 nucleotides: TGTGCCAGCAGCTTCAGACAGGGGGCGTCGGGCTACACCTTC. This encodes CASSFRQGASGYTF.

This clone was detected a few times. This chain uses TRBV28 with TRBJ1-5; no firm D call. The germline CDR1 and CDR2 sequences are MDHEN and SYDVKM. V lost 7 bases, J lost 2 bases, and 15 bases lay in between. This CDR3 spans 15 amino acids. The CDR3 sequence is CASTSGSSGNQPQHF. The CDR3 nucleotides read TGTGCCAGCACCTCGGGGAGTTCTGGCAATCAGCCCCAGCATTTT.